Reported below is one TCR beta chain. Its antigen remains unknown. The repertoire was sequenced with immunoSEQ multiplex PCR; TCRdb's copy has only in-frame clones and lacks some. The table includes 70,000 to 85,000 clones, approximately 94% detected once. This entry is derived from a study of PD-1 blockade in classical Hodgkin lymphoma. Across the whole study: Nivolumab was given intravenously to patients at 3 mg/kg every 2 weeks.

Autologous stem cell transplantation was followed by relapse in every patient, and brentuximab vedotin exposure varied. V was pared by 5 bases and J by 1 base, with 9 bases between. This CDR3 has 12 residues. Germline V gene sequence: CDR1 SQVTM, CDR2 ANQGSEA. Findings of the study overall: CD4+ TCR diversity rose significantly by C4D1, and CD8+ TCR diversity did not.

The sequenced sample was peripheral blood mononuclear cells (PBMCs), obtained at baseline. The TCR sequence derives from a human donor with classical Hodgkin lymphoma. This sequence joins TRBV29-1 and TRBJ2-7; D is unclear. The CDR3 nucleotides read TGCAGCGTTTACATCGGATCCTACGAGCAGTACTTC. Translating gives CSVYIGSYEQYF.